Below are 29 T cell receptor beta chains sequenced from a single sample in a study of T cell repertoires in cytomegalovirus infection. Each CDR3 protein gets one entry after TCRdb re-called the reads with MiXCR. The sample consists of just under 300,000 distinct CDR3 sequences, approximately 10% of them appearing once. The sample taken for sequencing was PBMCs. The receptor set was obtained from a human donor in good health (CMV status not recorded). Some clones in this sample may be carry-over from other donors' samples.

A few counts support this clonotype. The CDR3 sequence: CASSLVFPGSYEQYF. Here the CDR3 DNA reads TGTGCCAGCAGCTTGGTATTCCCGGGATCCTACGAGCAGTACTTC. V and J are TRBV5-6 and TRBJ2-7; D possibly corresponds to TRBD2 (5 bases). The CDR3 runs to 15 residues. CDR1 and CDR2 from the germline V gene are SGHDT and YYEEEE. Trimming left V 0 bases short and J 1 base short, with 11 bases between.

The chain has TRBV28 and TRBJ1-1; D possibly corresponds to TRBD1 (5 bases). V was shortened by 7 bases and J by 1 base, with 10 bases between the two germline ends. Per the germline V gene, CDR1 is MDHEN and CDR2 is SYDVKM. CDR3 length equals 13 residues. The CDR3 loop reads CASTSTENTEAFF. CDR3 DNA: TGTGCCAGCACCTCGACAGAGAACACTGAAGCTTTCTTT. The variable domain in full, with the rest retrieved from reference TRBV28 and TRBJ1-1, is DVKVTQSSRYLVKRTGEKVFLECVQDMDHENMFWYRQDPGLGLRLIYFSYDVKMKEKGDIPEGYSVSREKKERFSLILESASTNQTSMYLCASTSTENTEAFFGQGTRLTVV.

This clonotype was seen repeatedly, ten times or more. The rearrangement links TRBV7-2 to TRBJ2-3; TRBD2 might be the D (5 bases). V dropped 1 base and J dropped 2 bases, with 19 bases sitting between them. Germline assignment: CDR1 SGHTA and CDR2 FQGNSA. CDR3 size: 18 residues. The CDR3 is CASSLGYRTQRNTDTQYF. The CDR3 nucleotides read TGTGCCAGCAGCTTAGGATACCGGACTCAAAGAAACACAGATACGCAGTATTTT.

The table lists this clonotype with many counts. The chain recombines TRBV25-1 with TRBJ1-2; D call uncertain. Germline V CDR1 and CDR2: MGHDK, SYGVNS. The V end was cut by 10 bases, the J end by 2 bases, with 11 bases between. CDR3 length equals 12 residues. The CDR3 region has the DNA TGTGCCACCTCTCAGGCAAACTATGGCTACACCTTC. This gives the protein CATSQANYGYTF.

This clonotype was seen many times. The chain combines TRBV7-9 with TRBJ2-5; D not resolved. The CDR3 contains 14 residues. CDR1 SEHNR and CDR2 FQNEAQ come from the germline V gene (reference sequence). V gave up 5 bases and J gave up 2 bases, with 12 bases separating them. CDR3 in amino acids: CASSSPRNQETQYF. Here the CDR3 DNA reads TGTGCCAGCAGCAGCCCCCGCAATCAAGAGACCCAGTACTTC.

This clonotype has a count of ten or more. The V call is TRBV28, the J call TRBJ2-1, with 8 bases aligning to TRBD2. Trimming took 2 bases from V and 7 from J; bases not matched to a gene: 7. Germline CDR1 reads MDHEN; CDR2 reads SYDVKM. The length of the CDR3 is 15 residues. CDR3 DNA sequence: TGTGCCAGCAGTTTAACGGGACTAGGCAGAAATGAGCAGTTCTTC. Translation: CASSLTGLGRNEQFF.

In its sample, this clonotype was seen many times. The chain has TRBV7-3 and TRBJ2-1; D call uncertain. Trimming stripped 0 bases from V and 4 bases from J, with 10 bases between. The CDR3 sequence is 15 residues long. Germline V CDR1 and CDR2: SGHTA, FQGTGA. CDR3 protein: CASSLTRAGYNEQFF. CDR3 bases: TGTGCCAGCAGCTTAACTAGGGCTGGGTACAATGAGCAGTTCTTC. Variable domain in full (rest from reference TRBV7-3 and TRBJ2-1): GAGVSQTPSNKVTEKGKYVELRCDPISGHTALYWYRQSLGQGPEFLIYFQGTGAADDSGLPNDRFFAVRPEGSVSTLKIQRTERGDSAVYLCASSLTRAGYNEQFFGPGTRLTVL.

This clonotype has ten or more counts. The rearrangement links TRBV6-1 to TRBJ1-4; 8 bases match TRBD1. The V gene end was trimmed by 7 bases and the J gene end by 3 bases; junction bases not matched to a gene: 13. CDR1 and CDR2 from the germline V gene are MNHNS and SASEGT. CDR3 length: 17 residues. DNA for the CDR3: TGTGCCAGCATTCCTTCCCCCAGGGGGCTGGCTAATGAAAAACTGTTTTTT. Translation: CASIPSPRGLANEKLFF.

This clonotype came up a few times. The rearrangement joins TRBV13 to TRBJ2-1; D is undetermined. The CDR3 covers 17 residues. V lost 3 bases, J lost 0 bases, and 15 bases lay in between. Germline V gene sequence: CDR1 PRHDT, CDR2 FYEKMQ (reference sequence). The CDR3 bases are TGTGCCAGCAGCTTTGGACCCGCCGAGGACTCCTACAATGAGCAGTTCTTC. This encodes CASSFGPAEDSYNEQFF. The full variable domain, completed using reference TRBV13 and TRBJ2-1, is AAGVIQSPRHLIKEKRETATLKCYPIPRHDTVYWYQQGPGQDPQFLISFYEKMQSDKGSIPDRFSAQQFSDYHSELNMSSLELGDSALYFCASSFGPAEDSYNEQFFGPGTRLTVL.

This clonotype was found a few times. The chain has TRBV20-1 and TRBJ2-7; no firm D call. Trimming removed 4 bases from V and 0 bases from J, with 7 bases in between. In germline, CDR1 is DFQATT, CDR2 SNEGSKA (reference sequence). This CDR3 contains 12 residues. The CDR3 protein is CSANGPSYEQYF. In nucleotides, the CDR3 is TGCAGTGCTAATGGGCCCTCCTACGAGCAGTACTTC.

The rearrangement links TRBV20-1 to TRBJ2-1; D possibly corresponds to TRBD2 (6 bases). The CDR3 sequence is 13 residues long. Germline CDR1 and CDR2: DFQATT and SNEGSKA (reference sequence). V dropped 3 bases and J dropped 9 bases, with 15 bases sitting between them. The CDR3 loop reads CSASPARAGEQFF. The CDR3 nucleotides read TGCAGTGCTAGCCCCGCGAGAGCGGGTGAGCAGTTCTTC.

This clonotype was found many times. The V and J genes are TRBV28 and TRBJ2-6; D gene ambiguous. In germline, CDR1 is MDHEN, CDR2 SYDVKM. The V gene lost 1 base and the J gene lost 2 bases, with 6 bases spanning the gap. This CDR3 contains 15 residues. The CDR3 loop reads CASSLLGPGANVLTF. DNA for the CDR3: TGTGCCAGCAGTTTATTAGGTCCTGGGGCCAACGTCCTGACTTTC.

This clonotype was recorded at least ten times. The chain is built from TRBV15 and TRBJ2-7; no clear D. The CDR3 extends over 12 amino acids. CDR1 is LNHNV and CDR2 is YYDKDF in the germline V gene (reference sequence). With 1 base removed from V and 4 bases from J, the gap between germline ends came to 5 bases. The CDR3 spells CATSRVSYEQYF. CDR3 DNA: TGTGCCACCAGCAGAGTTAGTTACGAGCAGTACTTC. Drawing the rest from reference TRBV15 and TRBJ2-7, the complete variable domain is DAMVIQNPRYQVTQFGKPVTLSCSQTLNHNVMYWYQQKSSQAPKLLFHYYDKDFNNEADTPDNFQSRRPNTSFCFLDIRSPGLGDTAMYLCATSRVSYEQYFGPGTRLTVT.

This clonotype was found many times. J is TRBJ2-5 and V is TRBV3-1; D is unresolved. Germline assignment: CDR1 LGHDT and CDR2 YNNKEL (reference sequence). This CDR3 is 14 amino acids long. V was pared by 3 bases and J by 6 bases, with 14 bases between. CDR3 sequence: CASSHSPAKKTQYF. The CDR3, as DNA: TGTGCCAGCAGCCACTCCCCCGCCAAAAAGACCCAGTACTTC.

The chain employs TRBV20-1 and TRBJ1-5; no definite D call. Germline V gives CDR1 DFQATT, CDR2 SNEGSKA (reference sequence). This CDR3 is built from 16 residues. Trimming stripped 0 bases from V and 7 bases from J, with 19 bases between. The CDR3 region has the DNA TGCAGTGCTAGAGATATAGGTGCGCAGCCCAGCCAGCCCCAGCATTTT. Translating it yields CSARDIGAQPSQPQHF.

This clonotype was detected many times. CDR3 DNA: TGTGCCAGCAGTCCCGGACCGGGCGCAGATACGCAGTATTTT. It yields the protein CASSPGPGADTQYF. The chain links TRBV12-3 or TRBV12-4 to TRBJ2-3; D gene unclear. The CDR3 totals 14 residues. Trimming pared 5 bases from V and 4 bases from J, leaving 13 bases between.

This clonotype was seen ten or more times. The genes are TRBV28 and TRBJ1-6, with D hard to call. Looked up from germline, CDR1 is MDHEN and CDR2 is SYDVKM. Trimming stripped 2 bases from V and 0 bases from J, with 11 bases between. This CDR3 comprises 17 residues. The CDR3 loop is CASSLVSGYSYNSPLHF. The CDR3 DNA follows: TGTGCCAGCAGTTTAGTGTCAGGTTACTCCTATAATTCACCCCTCCACTTT.

Only a few counts were recorded for this clonotype. The gene calls are TRBV28 and TRBJ2-2, with 9 bases that match TRBD2. Trimming at V came to 5 bases and at J to 4 bases, leaving 8 bases not matched to a gene. Germline V gene sequence: CDR1 MDHEN, CDR2 SYDVKM. The CDR3 is made up of 16 amino acids. Here the CDR3 DNA reads TGTGCCAGCAGTCTTGGGACTAGCTGGAGCACCGGGGAGCTGTTTTTT. Translation: CASSLGTSWSTGELFF.

The chain joins TRBV29-1 to TRBJ2-1; D is perhaps TRBD1 or TRBD2 (7 bases each). This CDR3 is 15 amino acids long. V lost 7 bases and J 5 bases, leaving 21 bases between the germline ends. Germline-derived CDR1 and CDR2 are SQVTM and ANQGSEA. CDR3 bases: TGCAGCGGCTGGGAGGGCGACAGGGAAGACAATGAGCAGTTCTTC. Its translation is CSGWEGDREDNEQFF.

The chain employs TRBV11-2 and TRBJ2-3, with 7 bases that match TRBD2. Germline CDR1 and CDR2: SGHAT and FQNNGV. The CDR3 covers 17 residues. The trim removed 4 bases at V and 6 bases at J, leaving 16 bases unmatched. In DNA form, the CDR3 reads TGTGCCAGCAGCTCGGGGGGAGGACGCCCCAGGGAGGATACGCAGTATTTT. Translating it yields CASSSGGGRPREDTQYF.

This clonotype was detected many times. The J gene is TRBJ1-5, the V gene TRBV15; D not resolved. CDR3 length: 15 amino acids. From germline, CDR1 is LNHNV and CDR2 YYDKDF (reference sequence). Between the trimmed V and J ends, which lost 1 base and 5 bases, there was a span of 12 bases. The CDR3 DNA sequence: TGTGCCACCAGCAGAGTATTTACGGCTGATCAGCCCCAGCATTTT. Translating it yields CATSRVFTADQPQHF.

This clonotype was recorded at least ten times. CDR3 region: CASSLGGTSPLHF. The CDR3 DNA reads as TGTGCCAGCAGCTTAGGTGGGACCTCACCCCTCCACTTT. V and J are TRBV7-2 and TRBJ1-6; possible D gene TRBD1, 5 bases. Germline CDR1 reads SGHTA; CDR2 reads FQGNSA. The V and J ends lost 1 base and 10 bases respectively, with 8 bases between them. The CDR3 has 13 residues.

This clonotype was seen more than once but under ten times. The V gene is TRBV28, the J gene TRBJ2-1, with 9 nucleotides matching TRBD2. The CDR3 length is 19 residues. In germline, CDR1 is MDHEN, CDR2 SYDVKM. V shed 6 bases and J 1 base; nucleotides not matched to a gene: 16. The CDR3 region is CASSTPGGLAGASYNEQFF. The CDR3 coding sequence is TGTGCCAGCAGCACCCCCGGGGGATTAGCGGGGGCTTCCTACAATGAGCAGTTCTTC. Looking up the rest from reference TRBV28 and TRBJ2-1 gives the full variable domain: DVKVTQSSRYLVKRTGEKVFLECVQDMDHENMFWYRQDPGLGLRLIYFSYDVKMKEKGDIPEGYSVSREKKERFSLILESASTNQTSMYLCASSTPGGLAGASYNEQFFGPGTRLTVL.

This clonotype was counted between two and nine times. This chain uses TRBV6-5 with TRBJ2-5, with TRBD2 matching over 15 bases. The germline V gene has CDR1 MNHEY and CDR2 SVGAGI. Germline trimming cut 0 bases from V and 0 bases from J; bases unmatched to any gene: 11. The CDR3 runs 21 residues. CDR3 sequence reads: CASSYSHSGLAGGTYQETQYF. The DNA for the CDR3 is TGTGCCAGCAGTTACTCGCACAGCGGACTAGCGGGGGGGACGTACCAAGAGACCCAGTACTTC.

There are a few counts of this clonotype. The rearrangement joins TRBV12-3 or TRBV12-4 to TRBJ2-1, with a tentative D call TRBD2 (6 bases). This CDR3 region has 13 residues. Trimming shortened V by 0 bases and J by 8 bases, and 8 bases separated the two germline ends. The CDR3 DNA sequence: TGTGCCAGCAGTTTAGCGGAGGGCTATGAGCAGTTCTTC. Amino acids: CASSLAEGYEQFF.

This clonotype was seen a handful of times. The V and J genes are TRBV27 and TRBJ2-1; 8 bases are shared with TRBD1. The CDR3 is 16 amino acids. CDR1 MNHEY and CDR2 SMNVEV come from the germline V gene (reference sequence). V lost 2 bases and J lost 6; bases outside the gene matches: 9. Here the CDR3 reads CASSLPRTGKGNEQFF. DNA for the CDR3: TGTGCCAGCAGTTTACCCAGGACAGGGAAGGGCAATGAGCAGTTCTTC.

This clonotype was seen a few times. A read error may account for a junction end that differs from germline. The DNA of the CDR3 is TGTGCCAGCAGCCGCACCGGGACCCTACCCAACGAGCAGTACTTC. Protein product: CASSRTGTLPNEQYF. The chain couples TRBV4-1 to TRBJ2-7, with D perhaps matching TRBD1 or TRBD2 (5 bases each). The germline CDR1 and CDR2 sequences are MGHRA and YSYEKL. This CDR3 has 15 residues.

This clonotype was counted ten times or more. CDR3 DNA sequence: TGTGCCATAGGGGGAGGGGGTCCAGATACGCAGTATTTT. Translated: CAIGGGGPDTQYF. The V and J genes are TRBV10-3 and TRBJ2-3, with D perhaps TRBD2 (7 bases). The CDR3 is made up of 13 amino acids. V lost 9 bases and J lost 4, with 14 bases in between. Looked up from germline, CDR1 is ENHRY and CDR2 is SYGVKD.

This clonotype was counted ten times or more. The chain is built from TRBV6-2 or TRBV6-3 and TRBJ2-3, with 7 bases that match TRBD1. Germline-derived CDR1 and CDR2 are MNHEY and SVGEGT. V shed 11 bases and J 5 bases; nucleotides not matched to a gene: 10. The CDR3 runs to 13 residues. CDR3: CAATGTVRDTQYF. DNA of the CDR3: TGTGCCGCTACCGGGACAGTCCGAGATACGCAGTATTTT.